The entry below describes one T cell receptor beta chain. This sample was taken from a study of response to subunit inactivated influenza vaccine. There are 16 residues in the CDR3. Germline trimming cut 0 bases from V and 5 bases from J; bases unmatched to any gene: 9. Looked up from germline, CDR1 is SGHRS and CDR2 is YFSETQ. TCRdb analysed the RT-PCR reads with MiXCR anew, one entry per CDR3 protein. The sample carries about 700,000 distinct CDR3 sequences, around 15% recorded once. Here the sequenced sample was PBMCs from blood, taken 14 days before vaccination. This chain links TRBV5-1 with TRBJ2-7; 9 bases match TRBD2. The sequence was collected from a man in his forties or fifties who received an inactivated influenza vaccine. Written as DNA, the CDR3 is TGCGCCAGCAGCTTGGTAGGGCGGGGGGGCCCGAACGAGCAGTACTTC. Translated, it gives CASSLVGRGGPNEQYF.